These 26 T cell receptor beta chains were all obtained from the same sample, sequenced in a study of cytomegalovirus exposure and HLA in healthy donors. Sequencing was performed with immunoSEQ multiplex PCR; in TCRdb, only in-frame clones are kept and a portion is missing. The sample contains 150,000 to 200,000 clones, about 90% of which appear only once. The sequenced sample was PBMCs. The receptors derive from a woman between 18 and 30 years old in good health and CMV-seropositive.

The chain couples TRBV2 to TRBJ2-2, with 7 bases identical to TRBD1. CDR3 length: 15 amino acids. CDR1 and CDR2 from the germline V gene are SNHLY and FYNNEI. V was clipped by 6 bases and J by 4 bases; unmatched bases: 8. The CDR3 DNA sequence: TGTGCCAGCAGCCGAGAGGGGGCGATCACCGGGGAGCTGTTTTTT. It yields the protein CASSREGAITGELFF. Complete variable domain (other parts from reference TRBV2 and TRBJ2-2): EPEVTQTPSHQVTQMGQEVILRCVPISNHLYFYWYRQILGQKVEFLVSFYNNEISEKSEIFDDQFSVERPDGSNFTLKIRSTKLEDSAMYFCASSREGAITGELFFGEGSRLTVL.

The genes are TRBV29-1 and TRBJ2-1; D remains ambiguous. The germline gives CDR1 SQVTM, CDR2 ANQGSEA. Between the trimmed V and J ends, which lost 4 bases and 3 bases, there was a span of 13 bases. The CDR3 is 14 amino acids. The CDR3 DNA reads as TGCAGCGTTGGACTGATTCTACGCTACAATGAGCAGTTCTTC. It encodes CSVGLILRYNEQFF.

The J gene is TRBJ1-2, the V gene TRBV7-2; D is unclear. This CDR3 spans 13 amino acids. Per the germline V gene, CDR1 is SGHTA and CDR2 is FQGNSA. The V end lost 4 bases, the J end lost 4 bases, and 10 bases lay between the germline ends. The CDR3 loop is CASSSQDSYGYTF. For the CDR3, the DNA is TGTGCCAGCAGCTCCCAGGATTCCTATGGCTACACCTTC. The variable domain in full, with the rest retrieved from reference TRBV7-2 and TRBJ1-2, is GAGVSQSPSNKVTEKGKDVELRCDPISGHTALYWYRQSLGQGLEFLIYFQGNSAPDKSGLPSDRFSAERTGGSVSTLTIQRTQQEDSAVYLCASSSQDSYGYTFGSGTRLTVV.

The V gene is TRBV7-8, the J gene TRBJ2-7; 7 bases are shared with TRBD2. Trimming removed 5 bases from V and 0 bases from J; junction bases left unmatched: 10. This CDR3 comprises 16 residues. Germline lookup yields CDR1 SGHVS and CDR2 FQNEAQ. The CDR3 nucleotides are TGTGCCAGCAGCATTCGGGGGAGGGCCCCCTCCTACGAGCAGTACTTC. Translating it yields CASSIRGRAPSYEQYF.

The chain couples TRBV30 to TRBJ1-2; 10 positions match TRBD1. The germline V gene has CDR1 GTSNPN and CDR2 SVGIG (reference sequence). V lost 5 bases to trimming and J lost 0 bases; unmatched junction nucleotides: 6. This CDR3 has 15 amino acids. This CDR3 reads CAWEGTGEANYGYTF. In DNA, the CDR3 is TGTGCCTGGGAAGGGACAGGGGAGGCTAACTATGGCTACACCTTC.

This sequence joins TRBV4-1 and TRBJ1-5; D not resolved. This CDR3 is 15 amino acids long. Per the germline V gene, CDR1 is MGHRA and CDR2 is YSYEKL. Trimming took 0 bases from V and 4 from J, leaving 10 bases between them. The CDR3 sequence is CASSQERQVNQPQHF. The CDR3 DNA sequence: TGCGCCAGCAGCCAAGAAAGGCAGGTGAATCAGCCCCAGCATTTT.

The chain employs TRBV25-1 and TRBJ1-6, with D unresolved. V lost 3 bases and J 0 bases, leaving 12 bases between the germline ends. This CDR3 comprises 17 residues. Germline loops: CDR1 MGHDK, CDR2 SYGVNS. The CDR3 reads CASSEGGGRSYNSPLHF. The DNA for the CDR3 is TGTGCCAGCAGTGAGGGTGGCGGGCGCTCCTATAATTCACCCCTCCACTTT.

The chain uses TRBV19 and TRBJ1-2; the D gene is possibly TRBD1 (5 bases). V lost 5 bases, J lost 2 bases, and 12 bases lay in between. Germline V gene lookup returns CDR1 LNHDA and CDR2 SQIVND (reference sequence). The CDR3 is 14 amino acids. Here the CDR3 DNA reads TGTGCCAGTAGTGCCGTCAGGACAAACTATGGCTACACCTTC. This codes for CASSAVRTNYGYTF.

The V gene is TRBV27, the J gene TRBJ2-7, with D possibly matching TRBD1 (6 bases). CDR1 and CDR2 from the germline V gene are MNHEY and SMNVEV (reference sequence). V was cut by 1 base and J by 4 bases, with 11 bases left in between. This CDR3 is 14 amino acids long. The DNA for the CDR3 is TGTGCCAGCAGTTTATTCGGGACATCTTACGAGCAGTACTTC. It yields the protein CASSLFGTSYEQYF.

The chain is built from TRBV4-1 and TRBJ2-7, with 8 nucleotides matching TRBD2. V was pared by 6 bases and J by 6 bases, with 7 bases of the junction left unmatched. The CDR3 runs to 13 residues. Germline CDR1 is MGHRA and CDR2 is YSYEKL. The DNA for the CDR3 is TGCGCCAGCAGTCGCGGGGCGGGAGGCGAGCAGTACTTC. This codes for CASSRGAGGEQYF.

This CDR3 reads CASSFSVGRVTYGYTF. CDR3 DNA: TGTGCCAGCAGTTTTAGTGTCGGCAGGGTGACCTATGGCTACACCTTC. J is TRBJ1-2 and V is TRBV27, with TRBD1 as a possible D gene (5 bases). The CDR3 is made up of 16 amino acids. Per germline, CDR1 MNHEY and CDR2 SMNVEV (reference sequence). Trimming removed 3 bases from V and 4 bases from J, with 18 bases in between.

The V and J genes are TRBV29-1 and TRBJ2-7; 9 positions agree with TRBD2. Per germline, CDR1 SQVTM and CDR2 ANQGSEA. V lost 4 bases and J lost 6; bases outside the gene matches: 7. The CDR3 consists of 13 residues. DNA of the CDR3: TGCAGCGTTGTAGTTAGCGGGAGTTCCGAGCAGTACTTC. Encoded protein: CSVVVSGSSEQYF.

The rearrangement joins TRBV11-3 to TRBJ2-7, with 8 bases fitting TRBD1. CDR1 is SGHNT and CDR2 is YENEEA in the germline V gene. Trimming cost V 6 bases and J 7 bases; bases outside gene matches: 8. The CDR3 covers 13 residues. The CDR3 spells CASRMDRVEEQYF. For the CDR3, the DNA is TGTGCCAGCAGAATGGACAGGGTAGAAGAGCAGTACTTC.

The chain links TRBV6-1 to TRBJ2-1; 7 bases are shared with TRBD1. Germline V gene lookup returns CDR1 MNHNS and CDR2 SASEGT. This CDR3 is 15 amino acids long. With V trimmed by 6 bases and J by 4 bases, 9 bases remained unmatched. The CDR3 nucleotides are TGTGCCAGCAGCCACAGGGGCAACCGATACAATGAGCAGTTCTTC. Protein sequence: CASSHRGNRYNEQFF.

This chain connects TRBV7-2 to TRBJ2-1; tentative D call: TRBD2 (6 bases). Trimming cost V 3 bases and J 7 bases, with 13 bases left between them. Germline assignment: CDR1 SGHTA and CDR2 FQGNSA. The CDR3 is made up of 14 amino acids. In DNA form, the CDR3 reads TGTGCCAGCAGCTTTGGGACTCCAATTAATGAGCAGTTCTTC. This gives the protein CASSFGTPINEQFF.

This sequence joins TRBV28 and TRBJ1-2; D call uncertain. The V end was cut by 2 bases, the J end by 8 bases, with 18 bases between. The CDR3 length is 15 residues. Germline V gene lookup returns CDR1 MDHEN and CDR2 SYDVKM. CDR3 DNA sequence: TGTGCCAGCAGTTTAGGTGCGGGCCGACCGGGGGGCTACACCTTC. It codes for CASSLGAGRPGGYTF.

The V and J genes are TRBV19 and TRBJ2-1, with 8 bases that match TRBD1. V was clipped by 1 base and J by 3 bases; unmatched bases: 11. The CDR3 runs to 18 residues. CDR1 LNHDA and CDR2 SQIVND come from the germline V gene (reference sequence). CDR3 loop: CASSIVGWGDRFYNEQFF. The CDR3 coding sequence is TGTGCCAGTAGTATAGTCGGGTGGGGGGACAGGTTCTACAATGAGCAGTTCTTC.

The J gene is TRBJ1-4, the V gene TRBV7-9; D is uncertain. The CDR3 totals 16 residues. V lost 2 bases to trimming and J lost 3 bases, with 13 bases between them. CDR1 is SEHNR, CDR2 FQNEAQ, per germline (reference sequence). CDR3 nucleotide sequence: TGTGCCAGCAGCTTAATGGTGGGCCAGTCTAATGAAAAACTGTTTTTT. As protein: CASSLMVGQSNEKLFF.

This rearrangement joins TRBV4-2 to TRBJ2-2, with D hard to call. The CDR3 is 15 residues long. Germline V gene lookup returns CDR1 LGHNA and CDR2 YNFKEQ. Trimming pared 4 bases from V and 6 bases from J, leaving 15 bases between. The CDR3, as DNA: TGTGCCAGCAGCCCCCCGGGTCGTGCGGCCGGGGAGCTGTTTTTT. As protein: CASSPPGRAAGELFF.

V gene TRBV10-2 combines with J gene TRBJ1-5; possibly TRBD1 for D (5 bases). Trimming removed 3 bases at V and 2 bases at J, with 5 bases between. This CDR3 has 13 amino acids. Looked up from germline, CDR1 is WSHSY and CDR2 is SAAADI. Written as DNA, the CDR3 is TGCGCCAGCAGTGAACAGGGCAATCAGCCCCAGCATTTT. Amino acids: CASSEQGNQPQHF.

The CDR3, as DNA: TGTGCCAGCAGCTGGCAACCGGGACAGGGGCCCTCCGGGGAGCTGTTTTTT. As protein: CASSWQPGQGPSGELFF. The chain has TRBV7-2 and TRBJ2-2, with 10 nucleotides matching TRBD1. Germline lookup yields CDR1 SGHTA and CDR2 FQGNSA. This CDR3 is built from 17 residues. V gave up 4 bases and J gave up 6 bases; unmatched junction bases: 11.

V is TRBV19 and J is TRBJ2-6, with D maybe TRBD1 (5 bases). The CDR3 loop spans 16 amino acids. Between the trimmed V and J ends, which lost 1 base and 2 bases, there was a span of 9 bases. The germline CDR1 and CDR2 sequences are LNHDA and SQIVND (reference sequence). CDR3 sequence reads: CASSIGGVTGANVLTF. DNA of the CDR3: TGTGCCAGTAGTATAGGGGGCGTGACTGGGGCCAACGTCCTGACTTTC.

The gene calls are TRBV11-3 and TRBJ1-1; D remains ambiguous. V was shortened by 2 bases and J by 11 bases, with 12 bases between the two germline ends. This CDR3 has 12 residues. Germline assignment: CDR1 SGHNT and CDR2 YENEEA. The CDR3 DNA is TGTGCCAGCAGCTTAAGCCCCCTGAGGGCTTTCTTT. Translation gives CASSLSPLRAFF.

The rearrangement joins TRBV29-1 to TRBJ2-3, with 10 nucleotides matching TRBD2. Losses at the gene ends were 6 bases for V and 2 bases for J; bases not matched to a gene: 5. This CDR3 has 14 residues. Germline-derived CDR1 and CDR2 are SQVTM and ANQGSEA. The CDR3 DNA follows: TGCAGCGTGGTGGGGACTAGCGACACAGATACGCAGTATTTT. This encodes CSVVGTSDTDTQYF.

This chain connects TRBV27 to TRBJ2-1; TRBD2 matches 9 bases. The V gene's germline CDR1 is MNHEY and CDR2 SMNVEV (reference sequence). After removal of 4 bases from V and 6 bases from J, the junction contained 7 bases not matched to a gene. The CDR3 is 15 amino acids. This CDR3 reads CASSYETSGFNEQFF. In DNA, the CDR3 is TGTGCCAGCAGTTATGAGACTAGCGGATTCAATGAGCAGTTCTTC.

J is TRBJ2-3 and V is TRBV7-2, with TRBD2 identical over 10 bases. Germline loops: CDR1 SGHTA, CDR2 FQGNSA. This CDR3 region has 19 residues. Losses at the gene ends were 5 bases for V and 0 bases for J; bases not matched to a gene: 14. The CDR3 is CASSQDGLAGDPSTDTQYF. The CDR3 DNA follows: TGTGCCAGCAGCCAAGATGGGCTAGCGGGAGACCCAAGCACAGATACGCAGTATTTT.